This TCR beta chain derives from a study of T cells in Graves' hyperthyroidism and ophthalmopathy. This clonotype turned up a few times. The antigen remains undetermined. Findings of the study overall: For ophthalmopathy, model prediction preceded onset by a median roughly 5.9 months.

Every diagnosis used clinical symptoms, serum thyroxine and TRAb, thyroid ultrasound and orbital computed tomography. What was amplified from RNA transcripts were TCR beta CDR3 regions. HTBI primers were the set used in a first-round RT-PCR of the TCR CDR3. From the multiplex PCR reads, TCRdb called clonotypes with MiXCR, one entry per CDR3 protein. Found here are about half a million distinct CDR3 sequences, 20% to 25% of them singletons; the top ten hold around 50%. V lost 3 bases, J lost 9 bases, and 9 bases lay in between. Germline CDR1 and CDR2: KGHSH and LQKENI. There are 12 residues in the CDR3.

The clonotype was recovered from a woman between 70 and 85 years old with Graves' ophthalmopathy. V is TRBV18 and J is TRBJ1-5; the D gene is possibly TRBD1 (5 bases). Material for sequencing was blood. The CDR3 sequence is CASSPRDGPQHF. CDR3 DNA sequence: TGTGCCAGCTCACCCAGGGACGGGCCCCAGCATTTT.